This entry lists 28 T cell receptor beta chains sequenced from one sample in a study of blood T cell repertoires in COVID-19. Using immunoSEQ multiplex PCR, the repertoire was profiled, and TCRdb retains in-frame clones only, with some absent. The sample has approximately 260,000 clones; about 87% are singletons. The sequencing input was peripheral blood. Receptors originate from a woman between 40 and 55 years old with acute or convalescent COVID-19.

The gene calls are TRBV7-8 and TRBJ2-5, with D possibly being TRBD2 (7 bases). Per the germline V gene, CDR1 is SGHVS and CDR2 is FQNEAQ. The V end lost 0 bases, the J end lost 5 bases, and 10 bases lay between the germline ends. The CDR3 runs to 14 residues. Here the CDR3 reads CASSLAGGQETQYF. The CDR3 DNA reads as TGTGCCAGCAGCTTAGCGGGGGGGCAGGAGACCCAGTACTTC.

This clone showed up just once. The chain couples TRBV6-4 to TRBJ2-7; possibly TRBD1 for D (5 bases). Deletions cut 6 bases from V and 6 bases from J, with 12 bases between. Germline CDR1 is MRHNA and CDR2 is SNTAGT. This CDR3 region has 12 residues. In DNA form, the CDR3 reads TGTGCCAGCAGGGAGTGGGGCGGCGAGCAGTACGTC. Translating it yields CASREWGGEQYV.

The chain carries TRBV29-1 and TRBJ1-2, with D unresolved. V was trimmed by 3 bases and J by 8 bases, leaving 13 bases between them. The germline V gene encodes CDR1 SQVTM and CDR2 ANQGSEA. The CDR3 has 12 residues. In nucleotides, the CDR3 is TGCAGCGTTGATTCGTCCCTGCGGGGCTACACCTTC. Amino acids: CSVDSSLRGYTF.

The chain carries TRBV24-1 and TRBJ2-1, with 7 bases matching TRBD1. Germline CDR1 and CDR2: KGHDR and SFDVKD. The V and J ends lost 4 bases and 7 bases, in that order; junction bases with no gene match: 6. This CDR3 is 14 amino acids long. The CDR3 DNA reads TGTGCCACCAGTGACCCTTACAGGGGAAATGAGCAGTTCTTC. Translated, it gives CATSDPYRGNEQFF.

The chain uses TRBV12-5 and TRBJ1-5; TRBD1 is a possible D gene (6 bases). Deletions cut 1 base from V and 5 bases from J, with 18 bases between. The CDR3 extends over 17 amino acids. Germline V lookup: CDR1 LGHNT, CDR2 FRNRAP. The CDR3 region has the DNA TGTGCTAGTGGTTTGGACACAGGGTCCGCCCTTGATCAGCCCCAGCATTTT. It is translated as CASGLDTGSALDQPQHF.

This clone was recorded only once. The chain recombines TRBV3-1 (or the pseudogene TRBV3-2) with TRBJ2-1, with D possibly being TRBD1 (5 bases). Between the trimmed V and J ends, which lost 3 bases and 0 bases, there was a span of 12 bases. The CDR3 extends over 16 amino acids. Germline V gene lookup returns CDR1 LGHDT and CDR2 YNNKEL (reference sequence). CDR3 amino acids: CASSHAGLSSYNEQFF. In DNA, the CDR3 is TGTGCCAGCAGCCATGCAGGGCTGAGCTCCTACAATGAGCAGTTCTTC.

The DNA for the CDR3 is TGTGCCAGCAGCTTTACGTTCTACGCGAACACCGGGGAGCTGTTTTTT. Its translation is CASSFTFYANTGELFF. V and J are TRBV7-2 and TRBJ2-2; D unclear. The CDR3 sequence is 16 residues long. Trimming removed 3 bases from V and 0 bases from J, with 11 bases in between. Per the germline V gene, CDR1 is SGHTA and CDR2 is FQGNSA.

The chain combines TRBV5-4 with TRBJ1-1, with TRBD1 identical over 7 bases. After removal of 0 bases from V and 12 bases from J, the junction contained 8 bases not matched to a gene. The CDR3 extends over 13 amino acids. Germline V lookup: CDR1 SGHNT, CDR2 YYREEE (reference sequence). This CDR3 reads CASSLGTGEEPFF. CDR3 sequence (DNA): TGTGCCAGCAGCTTGGGCACAGGGGAGGAACCTTTCTTT.

The rearrangement uses TRBV13 and TRBJ2-3, with 16 bases that match TRBD2. The CDR3 spans 18 residues. V lost 4 bases to trimming and J lost 0 bases; unmatched junction nucleotides: 4. Germline V gene sequence: CDR1 PRHDT, CDR2 FYEKMQ (reference sequence). CDR3 residues: CASSSGLAGGISTDTQYF. In nucleotides, the CDR3 is TGTGCCAGCAGCTCGGGACTAGCGGGGGGGATTAGCACAGATACGCAGTATTTT.

CDR3 in amino acids: CASSQDVSGGYQETQYF. CDR3 nucleotide sequence: TGTGCCAGCAGCCAAGATGTCAGCGGGGGTTATCAAGAGACCCAGTACTTC. The chain combines TRBV3-1 (or the pseudogene TRBV3-2) with TRBJ2-5, with TRBD2 matching over 8 bases. Germline CDR1 is LGHDT and CDR2 is YNNKEL (reference sequence). The CDR3 runs 17 residues. The junction had 8 bases not matched to a gene; V was cut back by 0 bases and J by 2 bases.

The V and J genes are TRBV24-1 and TRBJ1-1; maybe TRBD1 (5 bases). V dropped 5 bases and J dropped 0 bases, with 6 bases sitting between them. In germline, CDR1 is KGHDR, CDR2 SFDVKD. The CDR3 has 13 amino acids. CDR3 DNA sequence: TGTGCCACCAGTGCGGGGGTGAACACTGAAGCTTTCTTT. It translates to CATSAGVNTEAFF.

The rearrangement joins TRBV2 to TRBJ1-3; TRBD1 matches at 7 bases. Losses at the gene ends were 5 bases for V and 0 bases for J; bases not matched to a gene: 16. Germline V lookup: CDR1 SNHLY, CDR2 FYNNEI. The CDR3 runs 19 residues. The DNA of the CDR3 is TGTGCCAGCAGTCCCGGTCGGGACAGCCTAATTAGCTCTGGAAACACCATATATTTT. It is translated as CASSPGRDSLISSGNTIYF.

The V and J genes are TRBV2 and TRBJ2-4, with D possibly TRBD1 on 6 matching bases. Germline V lookup: CDR1 SNHLY, CDR2 FYNNEI. V shed 4 bases and J shed 0 bases, with 19 bases lying between them. This CDR3 comprises 18 residues. Here the CDR3 reads CASSGGHSGFLAKNIQYF. The CDR3 DNA is TGTGCCAGCAGTGGGGGACATTCCGGCTTTCTAGCCAAAAACATTCAGTACTTC.

This clone was seen once. V is TRBV7-8 and J is TRBJ2-1; 12 positions match TRBD2. The germline CDR1 and CDR2 sequences are SGHVS and FQNEAQ. V lost 6 bases to trimming and J lost 8 bases; unmatched junction nucleotides: 8. CDR3 length: 15 residues. The CDR3 protein is CASSWPTSGRYEQFF. For the CDR3, the DNA is TGTGCCAGCAGTTGGCCGACTAGCGGGAGATATGAGCAGTTCTTC.

The rearrangement uses TRBV5-4 and TRBJ1-2; 9 positions match TRBD1. The CDR3 is made up of 13 amino acids. J lost 10 bases, V lost 0 bases, and 4 bases had no gene match. CDR1 and CDR2 from the germline V gene are SGHNT and YYREEE (reference sequence). The CDR3 nucleotides are TGTGCCAGCAGCTTGGGGGGGACAGGGTCCTACACCTTC. Amino acids: CASSLGGTGSYTF.

The rearrangement links TRBV5-1 to TRBJ1-2, with D maybe TRBD1 (5 bases). The CDR3 spans 14 residues. The germline gives CDR1 SGHRS, CDR2 YFSETQ. V lost 3 bases and J lost 6, with 15 bases in between. CDR3 loop: CASSSLDSPHGYTF. For the CDR3, the DNA is TGCGCCAGCAGCTCCCTAGACAGTCCACATGGCTACACCTTC.

The chain combines TRBV7-9 with TRBJ1-2, with no clear D. The germline V gene encodes CDR1 SEHNR and CDR2 FQNEAQ (reference sequence). The CDR3 runs 12 residues. Trimming stripped 5 bases from V and 4 bases from J, with 8 bases between. CDR3 region: CASSIYTYGYTF. In DNA form, the CDR3 reads TGTGCCAGCAGCATTTACACCTATGGCTACACCTTC.

The rearrangement joins TRBV7-9 to TRBJ1-1, with no clear D. The germline V and J ends were trimmed by 5 bases and 6 bases, with 16 bases remaining between them. CDR3 length: 14 residues. Germline values: CDR1 SEHNR, CDR2 FQNEAQ (reference sequence). CDR3 nucleotides: TGTGCCAGCAGCCGGACTGCCAGTCGCGCTGAAGCTTTCTTT. As protein: CASSRTASRAEAFF.

V gene TRBV9 combines with J gene TRBJ2-5; D is possibly TRBD1 (5 bases). This CDR3 is built from 13 residues. The V gene lost 4 bases and the J gene lost 5 bases, with 12 bases spanning the gap. Looked up from germline, CDR1 is SGDLS and CDR2 is YYNGEE. CDR3 loop: CASSPRERETQYF. In DNA form, the CDR3 reads TGTGCCAGCAGCCCCAGGGAAAGGGAGACCCAGTACTTC.

The chain uses TRBV24-1 and TRBJ2-3; 7 nucleotides match TRBD1. This CDR3 is built from 15 residues. CDR1 and CDR2 from the germline V gene are KGHDR and SFDVKD. The J segment lost 4 bases and the V segment lost 2 bases, leaving 5 bases of the junction unmatched. The CDR3 sequence is CATSDSTGVADTQYF. CDR3 in DNA: TGTGCCACCAGTGATTCAACAGGGGTTGCAGATACGCAGTATTTT.

This clone was found once. The chain employs TRBV7-8 and TRBJ2-3; no definite D call. The CDR3 has 13 residues. Germline loops: CDR1 SGHVS, CDR2 FQNEAQ. V was clipped by 2 bases and J by 4 bases, with 7 bases between them. The CDR3 DNA reads TGTGCCAGCAGCTTACCCTATTCAGATACGCAGTATTTT. It codes for CASSLPYSDTQYF. Supplemented by reference TRBV7-8 and TRBJ2-3, the full variable domain reads GAGVSQSPRYKVAKRGQDVALRCDPISGHVSLFWYQQALGQGPEFLTYFQNEAQLDKSGLPSDRFFAERPEGSVSTLKIQRTQQEDSAVYLCASSLPYSDTQYFGPGTRLTVL.

This chain joins TRBV6-5 and TRBJ2-3, with 8 bases aligning to TRBD2. CDR1 is MNHEY and CDR2 is SVGAGI in the germline V gene. V gave up 6 bases and J gave up 4 bases; unmatched junction bases: 6. The CDR3 loop spans 14 amino acids. CDR3 bases: TGTGCCAGCAGGTTACCGGGACTAGCAGATACGCAGTATTTT. Translation gives CASRLPGLADTQYF.

J is TRBJ2-1 and V is TRBV7-2, with 8 bases identical to TRBD2. V lost 2 bases, J lost 7 bases, and 7 bases stayed unmatched. The germline V gene encodes CDR1 SGHTA and CDR2 FQGNSA. CDR3 length: 15 amino acids. This CDR3 reads CASSLSGGGLNEQFF. The CDR3, as DNA: TGTGCCAGCAGCTTATCCGGGGGGGGCCTGAATGAGCAGTTCTTC. Combining the CDR3 with reference TRBV7-2 and TRBJ2-1 gives the whole variable domain GAGVSQSPSNKVTEKGKDVELRCDPISGHTALYWYRQSLGQGLEFLIYFQGNSAPDKSGLPSDRFSAERTGGSVSTLTIQRTQQEDSAVYLCASSLSGGGLNEQFFGPGTRLTVL.

The rearrangement links TRBV13 to TRBJ2-3, with 8 bases fitting TRBD1. After removal of 5 bases from V and 4 bases from J, the junction contained 5 bases not matched to a gene. The CDR3 spans 14 residues. Germline loops: CDR1 PRHDT, CDR2 FYEKMQ (reference sequence). CDR3 residues: CASSGQGASDTQYF. In DNA form, the CDR3 reads TGTGCCAGCAGCGGTCAGGGGGCATCAGATACGCAGTATTTT. Complete variable domain (other parts from reference TRBV13 and TRBJ2-3): AAGVIQSPRHLIKEKRETATLKCYPIPRHDTVYWYQQGPGQDPQFLISFYEKMQSDKGSIPDRFSAQQFSDYHSELNMSSLELGDSALYFCASSGQGASDTQYFGPGTRLTVL.

This sequence joins TRBV10-3 and TRBJ1-5, with TRBD1 identical over 7 bases. This CDR3 region has 18 residues. Germline V CDR1 and CDR2: ENHRY, SYGVKD. Trimming removed 0 bases from V and 0 bases from J; junction bases left unmatched: 8. Here the CDR3 reads CAISESKDRMNSNQPQHF. CDR3 in DNA: TGTGCCATCAGTGAGTCGAAGGACAGGATGAATAGCAATCAGCCCCAGCATTTT.

This rearrangement joins TRBV4-1 to TRBJ2-5; D not resolved. Germline CDR1 and CDR2: MGHRA and YSYEKL. V shed 4 bases and J shed 5 bases, with 11 bases lying between them. The CDR3 loop spans 13 amino acids. The CDR3 DNA reads TGCGCCAGCAGCCTAGCCCTATGGGAGACCCAGTACTTC. Its translation is CASSLALWETQYF.

The chain carries TRBV2 and TRBJ2-7, with 12 bases that match TRBD2. CDR3 length equals 18 residues. Germline V gene sequence: CDR1 SNHLY, CDR2 FYNNEI. Trimming removed 5 bases from V and 4 bases from J; junction bases left unmatched: 15. CDR3: CASSTGTGRLAGVYEQYV. The CDR3 bases are TGTGCCAGCAGTACCGGGACAGGGAGACTAGCGGGGGTTTACGAGCAGTACGTC.

The V and J genes are TRBV11-2 and TRBJ2-5, with TRBD2 matching 14 bases. Germline trimming cut 1 base from V and 5 bases from J; bases unmatched to any gene: 9. This CDR3 comprises 18 residues. Per the germline V gene, CDR1 is SGHAT and CDR2 is FQNNGV. The CDR3 sequence is CASSLGGLAGAGPETQYF. The CDR3 DNA reads TGTGCCAGCAGCTTAGGGGGACTAGCGGGGGCCGGGCCTGAGACCCAGTACTTC.